The 14 T cell receptor beta chains below were found in one sample sequenced in a study of patients and donors after allogeneic stem cell transplantation (TCRdb year 2020). Receptor libraries were prepared by RT-PCR. Sequencing was performed on a NextSeq 550. TCRdb cleaned the public reads at Q25 with fastp, built clones with MiXCR and kept in-frame beta chains. Merged by CDR3 protein, the rows form single entries marked with the most common genes and DNA. The sample has about a million distinct CDR3 sequences on record, more than 15% of them singletons. The ten largest clonotypes hold roughly 6% of the sample. The specimen sequenced was blood, either unsorted or a sorted T cell fraction (not recorded which). These receptors were collected from a human donor who was either an allogeneic HSCT recipient or a stem cell or donor lymphocyte infusion donor (not recorded which). It is not recorded whose cells these are; they may come from a transplant donor.

This clonotype was picked up a small number of times. This chain connects TRBV20-1 to TRBJ1-5; 8 bases fit TRBD1. Trimming removed 6 bases from V and 6 bases from J; junction bases left unmatched: 7. Germline CDR1 and CDR2: DFQATT and SNEGSKA (reference sequence). This CDR3 contains 13 residues. The CDR3 DNA reads TGCAGTGCCGTACAGGGGGAAGGTCAGCCCCAGCATTTT. Translating it yields CSAVQGEGQPQHF.

The chain couples TRBV15 to TRBJ1-4, with D possibly matching TRBD1 (5 bases). Germline V lookup: CDR1 LNHNV, CDR2 YYDKDF (reference sequence). V dropped 0 bases and J dropped 6 bases, with 11 bases sitting between them. The CDR3 sequence is 15 residues long. The CDR3, as DNA: TGTGCCACCAGCAGAGATGCGGGGGGAGATGAAAAACTGTTTTTT. Its translation: CATSRDAGGDEKLFF.

The sample holds a few counts of this clonotype. This chain connects TRBV2 to TRBJ2-2; D is perhaps TRBD1 (7 bases). V lost 10 bases and J lost 0, with 18 bases in between. The length of the CDR3 is 16 residues. CDR1 SNHLY and CDR2 FYNNEI come from the germline V gene. As DNA, the CDR3 is TGTGCCACGTCCGGAGGGGACAGAGCGAACACCGGGGAGCTGTTTTTT. Residues: CATSGGDRANTGELFF. The variable domain in full, completed from reference TRBV2 and TRBJ2-2, reads EPEVTQTPSHQVTQMGQEVILRCVPISNHLYFYWYRQILGQKVEFLVSFYNNEISEKSEIFDDQFSVERPDGSNFTLKIRSTKLEDSAMYFCATSGGDRANTGELFFGEGSRLTVL.

This clonotype was seen more than once but under ten times. V gene TRBV9 combines with J gene TRBJ2-1, with 13 bases fitting TRBD2. The CDR3 extends over 16 amino acids. Germline lookup yields CDR1 SGDLS and CDR2 YYNGEE. The ends lost 2 bases at V and 9 bases at J; junction bases unmatched: 8. The CDR3 nucleotides read TGTGCCAGCAGCGTCCAACTAGCGGGAGGGGGTAGTGAGCAGTTCTTC. This sequence encodes CASSVQLAGGGSEQFF.

The chain employs TRBV30 and TRBJ1-1; 10 bases fit TRBD1. Per germline, CDR1 GTSNPN and CDR2 SVGIG (reference sequence). V was pared by 1 base and J by 10 bases, with 12 bases of the junction left unmatched. The CDR3 is 15 residues long. CDR3 nucleotides: TGTGCCTGGAGTGCAGATGACAGGGGGCTCGTTGGAGCTTTCTTT. It yields the protein CAWSADDRGLVGAFF.

This clonotype occurred a few times. The rearrangement uses TRBV24-1 and TRBJ1-3; 8 positions match TRBD1. The CDR3 length is 16 residues. V was pared by 4 bases and J by 2 bases, with 6 bases of the junction left unmatched. Germline lookup yields CDR1 KGHDR and CDR2 SFDVKD. CDR3 loop: CATSESGQGAGNTIYF. The CDR3 nucleotides read TGTGCCACCAGTGAATCCGGACAGGGAGCTGGAAACACCATATATTTT.

The rearrangement uses TRBV19 and TRBJ2-1; D tentatively fits TRBD1 or TRBD2 (5 bases each). The germline V gene encodes CDR1 LNHDA and CDR2 SQIVND (reference sequence). Trimming cost V 5 bases and J 2 bases, with 16 bases left between them. This CDR3 is built from 16 residues. The CDR3 DNA sequence: TGTGCCAGTAGTCCCTCCGGGGCTTGTCCCTACAATGAGCAGTTCTTC. It encodes CASSPSGACPYNEQFF.

Only a few counts were recorded for this clonotype. One end of the junction does not line up with germline, which may come from a read error. V is TRBV20-1 and J is TRBJ1-2; D ambiguous. This CDR3 has 17 residues. The V gene's germline CDR1 is DFQATT and CDR2 SNEGSKA (reference sequence). The CDR3 sequence is CSARVGYGRRLTDGHTF. The CDR3 DNA is TGCAGTGCTAGAGTGGGTTACGGCCGACGCCTTACGGATGGCCACACCTTC.

This chain joins TRBV6-2 or TRBV6-3 and TRBJ2-1; D may be TRBD2 (6 bases). The CDR3 totals 16 residues. Germline V CDR1 and CDR2: MNHEY, SVGEGT. V was pared by 7 bases and J by 4 bases, with 20 bases between. The CDR3 spells CASISYPRGDYNEQFF. CDR3 sequence (DNA): TGTGCCAGCATTTCCTATCCGCGCGGGGATTACAATGAGCAGTTCTTC.

There are a few counts of this clonotype. CDR3 sequence reads: CSVSYPTRLRTEAFF. In DNA, the CDR3 is TGCAGCGTATCCTACCCGACCAGGTTGAGAACTGAAGCTTTCTTT. This chain uses TRBV29-1 with TRBJ1-1; D call uncertain. V was pared by 6 bases and J by 5 bases, with 22 bases between. Germline lookup yields CDR1 SQVTM and CDR2 ANQGSEA. CDR3 size: 15 residues. The variable domain in full, completed from reference TRBV29-1 and TRBJ1-1, reads SAVISQKPSRDICQRGTSLTIQCQVDSQVTMMFWYRQQPGQSLTLIATANQGSEATYESGFVIDKFPISRPNLTFSTLTVSNMSPEDSSIYLCSVSYPTRLRTEAFFGQGTRLTVV.

This clonotype was detected a few times. The chain joins TRBV20-1 to TRBJ1-1; 12 positions match TRBD1. V was pared by 5 bases and J by 4 bases, with 14 bases of the junction left unmatched. The CDR3 totals 17 residues. CDR1 is DFQATT, CDR2 SNEGSKA, per germline (reference sequence). This CDR3 reads CSAFPLGDRGLGTEAFF. CDR3 in DNA: TGCAGTGCTTTCCCCCTGGGGGACAGGGGGCTGGGCACTGAAGCTTTCTTT.

The gene calls are TRBV6-2 or TRBV6-3 and TRBJ2-3; D is perhaps TRBD1 or TRBD2 (5 bases each). The CDR3 covers 16 residues. The ends were cut back, 6 bases at V and 6 bases at J, with 22 bases in the middle. Germline CDR1 is MNHEY and CDR2 is SVGEGT. The CDR3 DNA follows: TGTGCCAGCAGCCGAGCGACAAAGCGGTGGGGGGATACGCAGTATTTT. Translating gives CASSRATKRWGDTQYF.

The chain combines TRBV5-1 with TRBJ1-1, with a weak D call TRBD1 (6 bases). Germline V gene data show CDR1 as SGHRS and CDR2 as YFSETQ. This CDR3 spans 14 amino acids. V lost 7 bases and J lost 5, with 18 bases in between. The CDR3 DNA reads as TGCGCCAGCGAGGGGGGCCTTGCGCCGACTGAAGCTTTCTTT. This translates into CASEGGLAPTEAFF.

Many counts were recorded for this clonotype. The J gene is TRBJ1-1, the V gene TRBV5-1, with D maybe TRBD1 (6 bases). V was trimmed by 4 bases and J by 14 bases, leaving 18 bases between them. The CDR3 is 12 residues long. Germline CDR1 reads SGHRS; CDR2 reads YFSETQ. CDR3 loop: CASSPKGGREFF. The CDR3 nucleotides read TGCGCCAGCAGCCCCAAGGGGGGACGAGAATTCTTT.